The sequence of this T cell receptor (beta chain) was determined in a study of blood T cell repertoires in COVID-19. At the level of the study: The analysed material was cDNA or gDNA that came from T cells, B-cell-depleted T cells, or PBMCs.

From germline, CDR1 is SGDLS and CDR2 YYNGEE. J was trimmed by 10 bases and V by 3 bases; bases with no gene match: 3. This CDR3 contains 14 residues. Method: immunoSEQ multiplex PCR; TCRdb's copy keeps in-frame clones and lacks some. The sample consists of about 390,000 clones, about 87% of them appearing once. This TCR came from a woman aged 55-70 years with COVID-19, enrolled during active disease. The genes are TRBV9 and TRBJ1-6; 11 bases are a match to TRBD1. Sequenced material: peripheral blood. CDR3 amino acids: CASSADRGHSPLHF. The DNA of the CDR3 is TGTGCCAGCAGCGCGGACAGGGGGCACTCACCCCTCCACTTT.